These 19 T cell receptor beta chains were all obtained from the same sample, sequenced in a study of blood T cell repertoires in COVID-19 (dated by TCRdb to about 2020). The protocol used for the library was the immunoSEQ multiplex PCR assay. TCRdb's version of the immuneACCESS table is confined to in-frame rearrangements and falls short of the full clone set. An unresolved V gene accounts for under half of the shortfall where checked; the remainder is of unknown origin. This sample lists around 190,000 clones; about four fifths were detected once. Roughly 5.7% of the sample comes from the top ten. Sequencing was done on a sample of peripheral blood. The receptors derive from a woman in her 40s with COVID-19, enrolled during active disease.

This chain connects TRBV6-4 to TRBJ1-6; possible D gene TRBD1, 6 bases. Germline V gene lookup returns CDR1 MRHNA and CDR2 SNTAGT. V lost 6 bases and J 2 bases, leaving 8 bases between the germline ends. The CDR3 sequence is 14 residues long. The CDR3 loop is CASRQGTYNSPLHF. For the CDR3, the DNA is TGTGCCAGCAGACAGGGTACCTATAATTCACCCCTCCACTTT.

The rearrangement links TRBV4-2 to TRBJ2-1, with D possibly TRBD2 on 5 matching bases. This CDR3 region has 18 residues. V was pared by 0 bases and J by 0 bases, with 15 bases between. Germline values: CDR1 LGHNA, CDR2 YNFKEQ. CDR3 sequence: CASSQEVVAYSSYNEQFF. DNA for the CDR3: TGTGCCAGCAGCCAAGAAGTTGTAGCGTATAGCTCCTACAATGAGCAGTTCTTC.

A few counts support this clone. V gene TRBV7-2 combines with J gene TRBJ2-7; 8 bases align to TRBD2. CDR3 size: 16 residues. Looked up from germline, CDR1 is SGHTA and CDR2 is FQGNSA. V lost 7 bases to trimming and J lost 3 bases; unmatched junction nucleotides: 14. CDR3 nucleotides: TGTGCCAGCAAGCTTAGAGCACTAGCGGAGAACTACGAGCAGTACTTC. Translation gives CASKLRALAENYEQYF.

V is TRBV9 and J is TRBJ2-2; 7 bases agree with TRBD2. The CDR3 consists of 16 residues. Germline V gene sequence: CDR1 SGDLS, CDR2 YYNGEE. J gave up 0 bases and V 0 bases, and 2 bases lay outside the gene matches. The DNA of the CDR3 is TGTGCCAGCAGCGTAGTGGCGGGGGCGAACACCGGGGAGCTGTTTTTT. This gives the protein CASSVVAGANTGELFF.

The rearrangement links TRBV18 to TRBJ1-1, with a weak D call TRBD1 (5 bases). V was shortened by 4 bases and J by 1 base, with 7 bases between the two germline ends. This CDR3 has 13 amino acids. CDR1 and CDR2 (germline): KGHSH, LQKENI. Written as DNA, the CDR3 is TGTGCCAGCTCACTTGACAGGAACACTGAAGCTTTCTTT. As protein: CASSLDRNTEAFF. Full variable domain (outside the CDR3, taken from reference TRBV18 and TRBJ1-1): NAGVMQNPRHLVRRRGQEARLRCSPMKGHSHVYWYRQLPEEGLKFMVYLQKENIIDESGMPKERFSAEFPKEGPSILRIQQVVRGDSAAYFCASSLDRNTEAFFGQGTRLTVV.

The chain uses TRBV7-8 and TRBJ1-5; D is perhaps TRBD1 (6 bases). Germline V gives CDR1 SGHVS, CDR2 FQNEAQ. The V and J ends lost 7 bases and 6 bases respectively, with 22 bases between them. CDR3 length: 16 amino acids. The CDR3 DNA sequence: TGTGCCAGCAAGGGTGGTGGCGGGGGCGAAAGTCAGCCCCAGCATTTT. Its translation is CASKGGGGGESQPQHF.

V usage is TRBV5-8 and J usage is TRBJ2-5; 7 positions agree with TRBD2. The CDR3 is made up of 12 amino acids. Germline V CDR1 and CDR2: SGHTS, YDEGEE. The V segment lost 6 bases and the J segment 3 bases; nucleotides outside the gene matches: 2. This chain's CDR3 is CASTRGEETQYF. In DNA form, the CDR3 reads TGTGCCAGCACCCGGGGGGAAGAGACCCAGTACTTC.

In its sample, this clone was seen a few times. The chain combines TRBV6-2 or TRBV6-3 with TRBJ1-2, with D perhaps matching TRBD1 (6 bases). CDR3 length equals 14 residues. Germline V gene lookup returns CDR1 MNHEY and CDR2 SVGEGT. The germline V and J ends were trimmed by 6 bases and 10 bases, with 21 bases remaining between them. The CDR3 region is CASSRQQGMVLYTF. Here the CDR3 DNA reads TGTGCCAGCAGCCGTCAACAGGGAATGGTACTCTACACCTTC.

This chain joins TRBV6-5 and TRBJ2-7, with D tentatively TRBD1 (6 bases). The CDR3 contains 15 residues. Trimming removed 5 bases from V and 5 bases from J, with 19 bases in between. Germline CDR1 MNHEY, CDR2 SVGAGI. CDR3 protein: CASSKLQGTMNEQYF. Here the CDR3 DNA reads TGTGCCAGCAGTAAGCTTCAGGGGACGATGAACGAGCAGTACTTC.

The chain has TRBV19 and TRBJ2-7; D possibly corresponds to TRBD2 (5 bases). The CDR3 spans 14 residues. The germline V gene encodes CDR1 LNHDA and CDR2 SQIVND (reference sequence). Trimming stripped 6 bases from V and 6 bases from J, with 18 bases between. CDR3 nucleotide sequence: TGTGCCAGTAGCCGACTCGGGCATGAGGGCGAGCAGTACTTC. It encodes CASSRLGHEGEQYF.

The J gene is TRBJ1-2, the V gene TRBV7-8, with 7 bases lining up with TRBD1. V was clipped by 5 bases and J by 2 bases; unmatched bases: 5. CDR3 length: 14 amino acids. CDR1 is SGHVS, CDR2 FQNEAQ, per germline. The CDR3 is CASSRGQRNYGYTF. The CDR3 DNA follows: TGTGCCAGCAGCAGGGGGCAGAGGAACTATGGCTACACCTTC.

This clone was observed a few times. The V gene is TRBV5-4, the J gene TRBJ2-7, with 9 bases fitting TRBD2. From germline, CDR1 is SGHNT and CDR2 YYREEE (reference sequence). Losses at the gene ends were 4 bases for V and 4 bases for J; bases not matched to a gene: 9. This CDR3 comprises 15 residues. Here the CDR3 reads CASSPEASGAYEQYF. As DNA, the CDR3 is TGTGCCAGCAGCCCGGAGGCTAGCGGGGCATACGAGCAGTACTTC.

This clone appeared a single time. The chain links TRBV29-1 to TRBJ2-3; D ambiguous. From germline, CDR1 is SQVTM and CDR2 ANQGSEA. The CDR3 extends over 15 amino acids. Trimming left V 3 bases short and J 4 bases short, with 17 bases between. The CDR3 DNA is TGCAGCGTTGAGATCGCGTTGATGAAACCAGATACGCAGTATTTT. Its protein is CSVEIALMKPDTQYF.

This rearrangement joins TRBV7-2 to TRBJ1-4; no reliable D call. The CDR3 consists of 16 residues. The V gene lost 3 bases and the J gene lost 0 bases, with 11 bases spanning the gap. The V gene's germline CDR1 is SGHTA and CDR2 FQGNSA. CDR3 sequence reads: CASSLRPVATNEKLFF. The CDR3 coding sequence is TGTGCCAGCAGCTTGCGTCCCGTTGCAACTAATGAAAAACTGTTTTTT.

Only one count was recorded for this clone. This chain joins TRBV19 and TRBJ1-3; D is possibly TRBD1 (6 bases). The CDR3 totals 16 residues. Germline CDR1 LNHDA, CDR2 SQIVND (reference sequence). The ends were cut back, 4 bases at V and 0 bases at J, with 13 bases in the middle. CDR3 in amino acids: CASSTDSVHSGNTIYF. CDR3 in DNA: TGTGCCAGTAGTACGGACAGCGTTCACTCTGGAAACACCATATATTTT.

V is TRBV30 and J is TRBJ2-6, with TRBD1 matching over 7 bases. The CDR3 sequence is 16 residues long. Trimming at V came to 1 base and at J to 4 bases, leaving 7 bases not matched to a gene. Per the germline V gene, CDR1 is GTSNPN and CDR2 is SVGIG (reference sequence). The CDR3 region has the DNA TGTGCCTGGAGTGCCCCGGGGACAGCCGGGGCCAACGTCCTGACTTTC. Amino acid sequence: CAWSAPGTAGANVLTF.

This clone occurred a few times. The genes are TRBV30 and TRBJ1-5, with no clear D. Trimming cost V 3 bases and J 4 bases, with 7 bases left between them. The germline gives CDR1 GTSNPN, CDR2 SVGIG (reference sequence). The CDR3 is made up of 12 amino acids. In DNA form, the CDR3 reads TGTGCCTGGAGCCCCCCAAATCAGCCCCAGCATTTT. Residues: CAWSPPNQPQHF.

The chain is built from TRBV5-1 and TRBJ1-1, with TRBD1 matching 10 bases. This CDR3 comprises 14 residues. V gave up 2 bases and J gave up 6 bases; unmatched junction bases: 4. In germline, CDR1 is SGHRS, CDR2 YFSETQ. The CDR3 DNA follows: TGCGCCAGCAGCTTCCCTGGACAGGGGGCTGAAGCTTTCTTT. Amino acids: CASSFPGQGAEAFF.

The CDR3 region is CASSYPGQSFSGANVLTF. CDR3 nucleotides: TGTGCCAGTAGTTACCCGGGACAGTCGTTCTCTGGGGCCAACGTCCTGACTTTC. The rearrangement uses TRBV19 and TRBJ2-6, with 7 bases fitting TRBD1. J lost 0 bases, V lost 5 bases, and 10 bases had no gene match. Germline CDR1 is LNHDA and CDR2 is SQIVND (reference sequence). CDR3 length: 18 residues.